The 30 T cell receptor beta chains presented below share a single source sample, sequenced in a study of T cell clones after liver transplantation. Sequencing used immunoSEQ multiplex PCR; TCRdb keeps in-frame clones, though not all of them. The sample has more than 45,000 clones; approximately 63% are singletons. The source material was CD4+ T cells from blood, sampled at the approximately 15-month timepoint. All receptors derive from a human patient who received a liver transplant. Some T cells may be provided by the graft donor.

The gene calls are TRBV18 and TRBJ2-5; 7 nucleotides line up with TRBD2. The CDR3 covers 17 residues. V shed 1 base and J 3 bases; nucleotides not matched to a gene: 11. The germline V gene encodes CDR1 KGHSH and CDR2 LQKENI. The DNA for the CDR3 is TGTGCCAGCTCACCACGAACTATAGCGGGTGGGAAAGAGACCCAGTACTTC. It codes for CASSPRTIAGGKETQYF.

J is TRBJ2-1 and V is TRBV6-1, with D hard to call. Germline-derived CDR1 and CDR2 are MNHNS and SASEGT. Trimming pared 6 bases from V and 8 bases from J, leaving 8 bases between. The CDR3 has 11 residues. Written as DNA, the CDR3 is TGTGCCAGCAGGAACTGGGATGAGCAGTTCTTC. Translation: CASRNWDEQFF.

The gene calls are TRBV6-5 and TRBJ2-1; D not resolved. The V end lost 6 bases, the J end lost 12 bases, and 18 bases lay between the germline ends. The CDR3 has 13 residues. CDR1 MNHEY and CDR2 SVGAGI come from the germline V gene. The CDR3, as DNA: TGTGCCAGCAGCCTAAGTCCTGAAGTAGGGCAGTTCTTC. Encoded protein: CASSLSPEVGQFF.

The V gene is TRBV7-2, the J gene TRBJ2-5; TRBD1 might be the D (6 bases). V lost 1 base and J 6 bases, leaving 15 bases between the germline ends. Germline lookup yields CDR1 SGHTA and CDR2 FQGNSA. CDR3 size: 15 residues. This CDR3 reads CASSLGASRGKTQYF. The CDR3 DNA reads TGTGCCAGCAGCTTAGGGGCATCGAGGGGGAAGACCCAGTACTTC.

This clone showed up just a few times. This chain joins TRBV19 and TRBJ2-2; maybe TRBD2 (6 bases). Germline V lookup: CDR1 LNHDA, CDR2 SQIVND (reference sequence). The ends were cut back, 4 bases at V and 7 bases at J, with 13 bases in the middle. This CDR3 is built from 14 residues. The CDR3 nucleotides are TGTGCCAGTAGTACCACAGTGACTAGCGGGGAGCTGTTTTTT. Its protein product is CASSTTVTSGELFF.

The gene calls are TRBV12-5 and TRBJ2-3; D remains unclear. The CDR3 has 15 amino acids. V lost 0 bases to trimming and J lost 10 bases, with 17 bases between them. Germline assignment: CDR1 LGHNT and CDR2 FRNRAP. The CDR3 sequence is CASGLVPNLGSAQYF. The CDR3 coding sequence is TGTGCTAGTGGTTTGGTACCGAACCTGGGTAGTGCGCAGTATTTT.

The chain combines TRBV7-6 with TRBJ1-3, with 10 bases fitting TRBD1. CDR3 size: 19 residues. The V gene's germline CDR1 is SGHVS and CDR2 FNYEAQ. The V segment lost 1 base and the J segment 4 bases; nucleotides outside the gene matches: 13. The CDR3 DNA reads TGTGCCAGCAGCTTAGAGACAGGGGGCCAACTCCAACTCGGAAACACCATATATTTT. Translating it yields CASSLETGGQLQLGNTIYF.

The chain carries TRBV28 and TRBJ1-2; tentatively, D is TRBD1 (5 bases). This CDR3 region has 14 residues. Trimming cost V 6 bases and J 4 bases, with 15 bases left between them. Germline lookup yields CDR1 MDHEN and CDR2 SYDVKM. CDR3 residues: CASRPQGGVYGYTF. The CDR3 DNA is TGTGCCAGCAGGCCCCAGGGAGGCGTCTATGGCTACACCTTC.

The gene calls are TRBV10-3 and TRBJ2-6, with D hard to call. Germline CDR1 reads ENHRY; CDR2 reads SYGVKD. This CDR3 has 16 amino acids. V was pared by 3 bases and J by 0 bases, with 9 bases between. DNA for the CDR3: TGTGCCATCAGTGATCCCCAAGGCTCTGGGGCCAACGTCCTGACTTTC. Translating it yields CAISDPQGSGANVLTF.

This clone was seen a handful of times. The chain couples TRBV30 to TRBJ1-2; 7 bases are shared with TRBD1. Trimming at V came to 2 bases and at J to 5 bases, leaving 11 bases not matched to a gene. This CDR3 is built from 15 residues. CDR1 GTSNPN and CDR2 SVGIG come from the germline V gene (reference sequence). The CDR3 is CAWSPGQAGPYGYTF. The CDR3 DNA reads as TGTGCCTGGAGTCCTGGACAGGCCGGGCCATATGGCTACACCTTC.

This clone was found a few times. V and J are TRBV5-8 and TRBJ1-2; TRBD1 aligns across 8 bases. J gave up 1 base and V 0 bases, and 8 bases lay outside the gene matches. Per the germline V gene, CDR1 is SGHTS and CDR2 is YDEGEE. CDR3 length: 17 residues. CDR3 coding DNA: TGTGCCAGCAGCTTGGAGGCAAGGACAGGGTTTAACTATGGCTACACCTTC. This sequence encodes CASSLEARTGFNYGYTF.

This clone appeared a single time. J is TRBJ2-1 and V is TRBV5-1; TRBD2 aligns across 13 bases. The CDR3 is 17 residues long. The germline V gene encodes CDR1 SGHRS and CDR2 YFSETQ. J lost 8 bases, V lost 1 base, and 9 bases had no gene match. The CDR3 protein is CASSLFRLAGGGDEQFF. CDR3 nucleotides: TGCGCCAGCAGCTTGTTCCGACTAGCGGGAGGTGGGGATGAGCAGTTCTTC.

This chain uses TRBV27 with TRBJ2-5; D remains ambiguous. The CDR3 contains 11 residues. Trimming took off 3 bases at V and 5 bases at J, with 4 bases between the two ends. Germline V gives CDR1 MNHEY, CDR2 SMNVEV (reference sequence). CDR3 sequence (DNA): TGTGCCAGCAGTTTTCGGGAGACCCAGTACTTC. Protein sequence: CASSFRETQYF.

J is TRBJ2-5 and V is TRBV5-1; D not resolved. Trimming pared 1 base from V and 1 base from J, leaving 11 bases between. CDR1 and CDR2 (germline): SGHRS, YFSETQ. The CDR3 totals 15 residues. Written as DNA, the CDR3 is TGCGCCAGCAGCTTGTCCGCGGCAGTCCAAGAGACCCAGTACTTC. Its translation: CASSLSAAVQETQYF.

This clone was counted only a few times. This rearrangement joins TRBV2 to TRBJ2-3; 10 nucleotides line up with TRBD2. J was trimmed by 5 bases and V by 6 bases; bases with no gene match: 5. The germline gives CDR1 SNHLY, CDR2 FYNNEI. This CDR3 has 14 amino acids. Here the CDR3 reads CASRASGGVDTQYF. The DNA for the CDR3 is TGTGCCAGCAGGGCTAGCGGGGGAGTAGATACGCAGTATTTT. Full variable domain (missing parts from reference TRBV2 and TRBJ2-3): EPEVTQTPSHQVTQMGQEVILRCVPISNHLYFYWYRQILGQKVEFLVSFYNNEISEKSEIFDDQFSVERPDGSNFTLKIRSTKLEDSAMYFCASRASGGVDTQYFGPGTRLTVL.

This clone was counted at least ten times. The genes are TRBV5-1 and TRBJ2-7; unclear D gene. Germline values: CDR1 SGHRS, CDR2 YFSETQ. Between the trimmed V and J ends, which lost 1 base and 0 bases, there was a span of 11 bases. This CDR3 spans 15 amino acids. In DNA form, the CDR3 reads TGCGCCAGCAGCTTGCGGCAGAGGAGCTCCTACGAGCAGTACTTC. Amino acids: CASSLRQRSSYEQYF.

V gene TRBV4-1 combines with J gene TRBJ2-3, with 8 bases fitting TRBD2. J was trimmed by 0 bases and V by 4 bases; bases with no gene match: 6. The CDR3 is 16 residues long. Germline V gene sequence: CDR1 MGHRA, CDR2 YSYEKL. The CDR3 protein is CASSPWTSKSTDTQYF. In DNA, the CDR3 is TGCGCCAGCAGCCCCTGGACTAGCAAGAGCACAGATACGCAGTATTTT.

There are a few counts of this clone. The gene calls are TRBV2 and TRBJ1-1; no definite D call. CDR1 is SNHLY, CDR2 FYNNEI, per germline. The CDR3 totals 12 residues. Trimming took 6 bases from V and 6 from J, leaving 11 bases between them. The CDR3 sequence is CASRESSSEAFF. The CDR3 nucleotides are TGTGCCAGCAGAGAATCTTCCTCTGAAGCTTTCTTT.

This clone was recorded a few times. This chain joins TRBV5-4 and TRBJ2-1, with 7 bases that match TRBD1. The CDR3 length is 16 residues. Germline V gene lookup returns CDR1 SGHNT and CDR2 YYREEE (reference sequence). V shed 3 bases and J 4 bases; nucleotides not matched to a gene: 10. The chain's CDR3 is CASSSPPGQTYNEQFF. Here the CDR3 DNA reads TGTGCCAGCAGCTCCCCGCCGGGACAGACGTACAATGAGCAGTTCTTC.

The chain joins TRBV21-1 to TRBJ2-3; the DNA was not compared with TRBD2, the D call given in the table. TRBV21-1 is a pseudogene segment. The CDR3 covers 19 residues. As DNA, the CDR3 is TGTGCCAGCACTACATCTGAGGGACTAGTGATATCTAGCACAGATACGCAGTATTTT. Protein: CASTTSEGLVISSTDTQYF.

V and J are TRBV7-2 and TRBJ2-3; D unclear. CDR3 length: 14 amino acids. Germline lookup yields CDR1 SGHTA and CDR2 FQGNSA. The ends were cut back, 5 bases at V and 3 bases at J, with 12 bases in the middle. CDR3 bases: TGTGCCAGCAGCCTCCTCGGCCTGACAGATACGCAGTATTTT. As protein: CASSLLGLTDTQYF.

V is TRBV6-4 and J is TRBJ2-7, with 8 bases fitting TRBD2. This CDR3 contains 18 residues. Germline V gives CDR1 MRHNA, CDR2 SNTAGT. V was clipped by 2 bases and J by 2 bases; unmatched bases: 14. CDR3 sequence: CASSDREGPNGGAYEQYF. The DNA for the CDR3 is TGTGCCAGCAGTGACAGAGAAGGGCCGAACGGGGGGGCCTACGAGCAGTACTTC.

This clone appeared once. The CDR3 sequence is CAWSIGTGDNQPQHF. DNA for the CDR3: TGTGCCTGGAGTATCGGGACAGGGGACAATCAGCCCCAGCATTTT. This chain links TRBV30 with TRBJ1-5; 10 positions agree with TRBD1. The CDR3 length is 15 residues. The trim removed 2 bases at V and 3 bases at J, leaving 4 bases unmatched. The germline V gene has CDR1 GTSNPN and CDR2 SVGIG (reference sequence).

The genes are TRBV5-8 and TRBJ2-1; D perhaps matches TRBD2 (5 bases). CDR3 length equals 16 residues. Deletions cut 1 base from V and 2 bases from J, with 13 bases between. Germline V CDR1 and CDR2: SGHTS, YDEGEE. CDR3 in amino acids: CASSLFHGKTYNEQFF. CDR3 DNA sequence: TGTGCCAGCAGCTTGTTTCACGGGAAAACCTACAATGAGCAGTTCTTC.

This rearrangement joins TRBV5-1 to TRBJ2-5; a weak D match, TRBD2 (7 bases). Trimming pared 7 bases from V and 5 bases from J, leaving 24 bases between. This CDR3 region has 16 residues. CDR1 SGHRS and CDR2 YFSETQ come from the germline V gene. The CDR3 here is CASAPSPGGLGETQYF. The CDR3 DNA reads TGCGCCAGCGCCCCATCCCCGGGGGGCCTGGGGGAGACCCAGTACTTC. The entire variable domain, with the rest obtained from reference TRBV5-1 and TRBJ2-5, is as follows: KAGVTQTPRYLIKTRGQQVTLSCSPISGHRSVSWYQQTPGQGLQFLFEYFSETQRNKGNFPGRFSGRQFSNSRSEMNVSTLELGDSALYLCASAPSPGGLGETQYFGPGTRLLVL.

The CDR3 sequence: CASSSLWVEETQYF. CDR3 bases: TGTGCCAGCAGCTCTTTATGGGTGGAAGAGACCCAGTACTTC. The chain combines TRBV5-4 with TRBJ2-5; D is unresolved. The V gene lost 3 bases and the J gene lost 3 bases, with 12 bases spanning the gap. The CDR3 is 14 residues long. The V gene's germline CDR1 is SGHNT and CDR2 YYREEE (reference sequence).

The chain is built from TRBV7-2 and TRBJ1-6; 7 bases fit TRBD1. The CDR3 contains 18 residues. The trim removed 3 bases at V and 9 bases at J, leaving 17 bases unmatched. Per germline, CDR1 SGHTA and CDR2 FQGNSA. Here the CDR3 DNA reads TGTGCCAGCAGCTTGCGGCGGCCTACAGGGGAAAGAGCTTCACCCCTCCACTTT. It encodes CASSLRRPTGERASPLHF.

This clone has a handful of counts. The chain couples TRBV19 to TRBJ1-1; a weak D match, TRBD1 (5 bases). V gave up 5 bases and J gave up 7 bases, with 8 bases separating them. Germline V gene data show CDR1 as LNHDA and CDR2 as SQIVND (reference sequence). This CDR3 is 11 amino acids long. DNA for the CDR3: TGTGCCAGTAGTCGGGGCGGTGAAGCTTTCTTT. The encoded protein is CASSRGGEAFF.

The chain links TRBV7-8 to TRBJ1-3; no firm D call. The CDR3 is 17 residues long. V was shortened by 0 bases and J by 2 bases, with 14 bases between the two germline ends. Germline CDR1 reads SGHVS; CDR2 reads FQNEAQ. CDR3 loop: CASSLALGPTTGNTIYF. CDR3 DNA: TGTGCCAGCAGCTTAGCTCTTGGTCCGACAACTGGAAACACCATATATTTT.

This clone was seen a handful of times. The chain combines TRBV5-1 with TRBJ2-3; 8 bases align to TRBD2. The CDR3 spans 16 residues. V gave up 4 bases and J gave up 4 bases; unmatched junction bases: 11. Germline values: CDR1 SGHRS, CDR2 YFSETQ. The CDR3 DNA reads TGCGCCAGCAGCGCCCTTTCCGGGGGGGGCGCAGATACGCAGTATTTT. Amino acids: CASSALSGGGADTQYF.